Below are 8 T cell receptor beta chains sequenced from a single sample in a study of prognosis after radiotherapy for stage I lung cancer. Two rounds of multiplex PCR amplified TCR beta CDR3 from genomic DNA. The first round of PCR was done with primers that matched each TRBV and TRBJ gene. MiXCR was run by TCRdb on the multiplex PCR reads, yielding one entry per CDR3 protein. The sample includes 20,000 to 30,000 distinct CDR3 sequences, around 38% of them seen just once. The sample here was PBMCs, taken before or after stereotactic body radiation therapy (not recorded which). The receptors were gathered from a donor over 45 with non-small cell lung cancer.

This clonotype was counted ten times or more. The chain couples TRBV3-1 to TRBJ1-2; tentatively, D is TRBD1 (6 bases). Per the germline V gene, CDR1 is LGHDT and CDR2 is YNNKEL (reference sequence). With 2 bases removed from V and 8 bases from J, the gap between germline ends came to 15 bases. The length of the CDR3 is 14 residues. In DNA, the CDR3 is TGTGCCAGCAGCCAAAGGGGGGTCGGCGCGGGCTACACCTTC. Amino acid sequence: CASSQRGVGAGYTF. The variable domain in full, with the rest retrieved from reference TRBV3-1 and TRBJ1-2, is DTAVSQTPKYLVTQMGNDKSIKCEQNLGHDTMYWYKQDSKKFLKIMFSYNNKELIINETVPNRFSPKSPDKAHLNLHINSLELGDSAVYFCASSQRGVGAGYTFGSGTRLTVV.

Ten or more counts support this clonotype. This chain connects TRBV25-1 to TRBJ1-1; D unclear. The V gene lost 3 bases and the J gene lost 3 bases, with 11 bases spanning the gap. The CDR3 sequence is 14 residues long. The V gene's germline CDR1 is MGHDK and CDR2 SYGVNS. Here the CDR3 reads CASSDPRTDTEAFF. CDR3 sequence (DNA): TGTGCCAGCAGTGACCCTAGAACGGACACTGAAGCTTTCTTT.

At least ten counts were recorded for this clonotype. The J gene is TRBJ2-7, the V gene TRBV6-2 or TRBV6-3; 9 bases match TRBD1. The V gene's germline CDR1 is MNHEY and CDR2 SVGEGT. CDR3 length: 14 residues. With V trimmed by 4 bases and J by 4 bases, 5 bases remained unmatched. This chain's CDR3 is CASSSGTGRYEQYF. The CDR3, as DNA: TGTGCCAGCAGTTCCGGGACAGGGCGGTACGAGCAGTACTTC.

V and J are TRBV30 and TRBJ2-7; weak D call: TRBD1 (5 bases). The CDR3 covers 14 residues. The V end was cut by 3 bases, the J end by 6 bases, with 18 bases between. Germline assignment: CDR1 GTSNPN and CDR2 SVGIG (reference sequence). CDR3 sequence (DNA): TGTGCCTGGAGAGGTCAGGGTTACTTCGCCGAGCAGTACTTC. Translation: CAWRGQGYFAEQYF.

By share, this clonotype ranks as medium-sized. The chain recombines TRBV24-1 with TRBJ2-3; 9 nucleotides agree with TRBD2. Per germline, CDR1 KGHDR and CDR2 SFDVKD. The CDR3 has 16 amino acids. V trimming: 0 bases; J trimming: 3 bases; junction bases outside the gene matches: 3. The CDR3 DNA reads TGTGCCACCAGTGATTTGAATAGCGGGAGAACAGATACGCAGTATTTT. Protein sequence: CATSDLNSGRTDTQYF.

The V call is TRBV2, the J call TRBJ1-6; the D is unclear. Germline V gene sequence: CDR1 SNHLY, CDR2 FYNNEI. V lost 8 bases to trimming and J lost 5 bases, with 13 bases between them. This CDR3 comprises 14 residues. CDR3: CASQKHKDNSPLHF. CDR3 coding DNA: TGTGCCAGCCAAAAACATAAGGATAATTCACCCCTCCACTTT.

This clonotype was seen many times. The chain couples TRBV11-2 to TRBJ2-7; D might be TRBD2 (6 bases). Germline V gene lookup returns CDR1 SGHAT and CDR2 FQNNGV. This CDR3 has 14 residues. Trimming pared 3 bases from V and 0 bases from J, leaving 9 bases between. CDR3 loop: CASSFSGFSYEQYF. CDR3 coding DNA: TGTGCCAGCAGCTTCAGCGGGTTCTCCTACGAGCAGTACTTC.

This chain joins TRBV12-3 or TRBV12-4 and TRBJ2-5; 7 nucleotides align to TRBD1. Trimming at V came to 7 bases and at J to 4 bases, leaving 12 bases not matched to a gene. CDR3 length equals 15 residues. The CDR3 sequence: CASTLTGRSLETQYF. The CDR3, as DNA: TGTGCCAGCACCTTGACAGGGCGCTCGTTAGAGACCCAGTACTTC.